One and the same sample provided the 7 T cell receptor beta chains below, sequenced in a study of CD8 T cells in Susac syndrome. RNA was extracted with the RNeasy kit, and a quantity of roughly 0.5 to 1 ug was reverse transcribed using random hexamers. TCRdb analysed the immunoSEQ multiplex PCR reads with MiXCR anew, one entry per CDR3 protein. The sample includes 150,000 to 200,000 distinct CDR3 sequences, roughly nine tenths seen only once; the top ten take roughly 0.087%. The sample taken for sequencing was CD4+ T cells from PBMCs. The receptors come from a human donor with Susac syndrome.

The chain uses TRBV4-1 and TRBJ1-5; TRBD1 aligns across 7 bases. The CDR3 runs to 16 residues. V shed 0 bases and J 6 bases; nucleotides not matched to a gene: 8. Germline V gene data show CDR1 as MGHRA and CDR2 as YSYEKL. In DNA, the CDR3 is TGCGCCAGCAGCCAAGAAGGCAGGGGGGCTGGTCAGCCCCAGCATTTT. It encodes CASSQEGRGAGQPQHF.

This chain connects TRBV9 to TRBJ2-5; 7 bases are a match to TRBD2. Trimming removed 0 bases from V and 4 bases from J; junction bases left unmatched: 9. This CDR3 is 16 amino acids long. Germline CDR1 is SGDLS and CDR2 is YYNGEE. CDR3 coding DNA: TGTGCCAGCAGCGTAGCTACGGGACTAAAGGGAGAGACCCAGTACTTC. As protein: CASSVATGLKGETQYF.

CDR3 nucleotides: TGTGCCAGCAGCCAACCCAGGTCGTGGGAGACCCAGTACTTC. Its protein is CASSQPRSWETQYF. The rearrangement links TRBV3-1 to TRBJ2-5; D is unclear. Trimming pared 2 bases from V and 5 bases from J, leaving 12 bases between. This CDR3 region has 14 residues. CDR1 is LGHDT, CDR2 YNNKEL, per germline (reference sequence).

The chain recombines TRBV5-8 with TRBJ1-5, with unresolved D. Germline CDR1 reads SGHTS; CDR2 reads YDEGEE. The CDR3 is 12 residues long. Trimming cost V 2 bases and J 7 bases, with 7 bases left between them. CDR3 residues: CASSFLGQPQHF. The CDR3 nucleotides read TGTGCCAGCAGCTTCCTAGGCCAGCCCCAGCATTTT.

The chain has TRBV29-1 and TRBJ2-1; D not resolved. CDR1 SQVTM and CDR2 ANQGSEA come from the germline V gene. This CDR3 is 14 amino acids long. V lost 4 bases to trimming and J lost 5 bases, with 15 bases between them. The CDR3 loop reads CSVASLLQNNEQFF. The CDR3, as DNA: TGCAGCGTTGCGTCCCTTCTGCAGAACAATGAGCAGTTCTTC.

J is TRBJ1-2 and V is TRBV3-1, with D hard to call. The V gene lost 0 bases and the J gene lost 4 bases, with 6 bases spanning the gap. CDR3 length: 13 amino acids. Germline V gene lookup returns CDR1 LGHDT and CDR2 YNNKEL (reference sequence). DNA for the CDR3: TGTGCCAGCAGCCAAGAGCGGGCCTATGGCTACACCTTC. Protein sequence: CASSQERAYGYTF.

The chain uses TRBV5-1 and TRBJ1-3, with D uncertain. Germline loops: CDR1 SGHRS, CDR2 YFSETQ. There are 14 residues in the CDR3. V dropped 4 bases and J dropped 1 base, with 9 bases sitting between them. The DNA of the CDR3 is TGCGCCAGCAGCAGGGATAGGTCTGGAAACACCATATATTTT. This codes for CASSRDRSGNTIYF.